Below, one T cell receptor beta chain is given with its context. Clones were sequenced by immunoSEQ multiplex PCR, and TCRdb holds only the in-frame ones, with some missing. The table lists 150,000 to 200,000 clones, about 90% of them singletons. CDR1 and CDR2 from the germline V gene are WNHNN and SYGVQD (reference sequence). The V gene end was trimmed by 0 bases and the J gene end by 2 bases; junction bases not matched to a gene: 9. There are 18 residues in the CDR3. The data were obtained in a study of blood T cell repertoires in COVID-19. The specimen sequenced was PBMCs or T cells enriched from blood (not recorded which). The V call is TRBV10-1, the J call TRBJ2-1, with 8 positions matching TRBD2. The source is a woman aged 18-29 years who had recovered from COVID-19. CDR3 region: CASSESGPGGPTYNEQFF. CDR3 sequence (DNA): TGCGCCAGCAGTGAGTCGGGACCGGGGGGGCCCACCTACAATGAGCAGTTCTTC.